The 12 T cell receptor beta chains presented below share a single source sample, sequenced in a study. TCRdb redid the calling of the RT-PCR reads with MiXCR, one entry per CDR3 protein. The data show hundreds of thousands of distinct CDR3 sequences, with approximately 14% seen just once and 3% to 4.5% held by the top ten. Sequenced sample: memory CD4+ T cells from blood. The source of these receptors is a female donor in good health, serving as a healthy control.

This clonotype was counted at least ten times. The chain's CDR3 is CAIRLETSGSPNEQFF. The CDR3 coding sequence is TGTGCCATCAGACTAGAGACTAGCGGGAGTCCGAATGAGCAGTTCTTC. This chain connects TRBV10-3 to TRBJ2-1; 12 bases agree with TRBD2. In germline, CDR1 is ENHRY, CDR2 SYGVKD. The CDR3 extends over 16 amino acids. With 6 bases clipped from V and 7 bases from J, the junction kept 10 bases outside the gene matches.

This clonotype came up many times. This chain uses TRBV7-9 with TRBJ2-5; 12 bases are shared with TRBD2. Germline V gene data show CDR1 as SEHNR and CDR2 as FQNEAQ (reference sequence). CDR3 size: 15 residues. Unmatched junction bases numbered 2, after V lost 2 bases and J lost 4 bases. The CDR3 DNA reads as TGTGCCAGCAGCTTATCGACTAGCGGGAGAGAGACCCAGTACTTC. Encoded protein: CASSLSTSGRETQYF.

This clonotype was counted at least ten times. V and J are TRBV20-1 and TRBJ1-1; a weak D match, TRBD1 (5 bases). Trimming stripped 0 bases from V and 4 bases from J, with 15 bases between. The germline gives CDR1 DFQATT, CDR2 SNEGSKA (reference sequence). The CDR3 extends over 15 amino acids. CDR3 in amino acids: CSARDPMGVGTEAFF. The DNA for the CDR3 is TGCAGTGCTAGAGATCCGATGGGGGTGGGCACTGAAGCTTTCTTT.

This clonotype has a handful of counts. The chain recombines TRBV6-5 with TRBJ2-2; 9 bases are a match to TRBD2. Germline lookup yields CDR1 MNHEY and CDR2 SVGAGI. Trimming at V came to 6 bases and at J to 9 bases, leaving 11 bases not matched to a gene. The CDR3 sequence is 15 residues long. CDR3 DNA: TGTGCCAGCAGAGGGGCGGGACTAGCTAGGCGGGAGCTGTTTTTT. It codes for CASRGAGLARRELFF.

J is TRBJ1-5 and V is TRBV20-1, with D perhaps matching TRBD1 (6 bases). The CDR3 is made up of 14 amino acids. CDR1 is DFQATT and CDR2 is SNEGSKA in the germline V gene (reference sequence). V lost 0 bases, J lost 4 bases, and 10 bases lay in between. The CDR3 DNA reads TGCAGTGCTAGAGACCGGGACAATAATCAGCCCCAGCATTTT. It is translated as CSARDRDNNQPQHF.

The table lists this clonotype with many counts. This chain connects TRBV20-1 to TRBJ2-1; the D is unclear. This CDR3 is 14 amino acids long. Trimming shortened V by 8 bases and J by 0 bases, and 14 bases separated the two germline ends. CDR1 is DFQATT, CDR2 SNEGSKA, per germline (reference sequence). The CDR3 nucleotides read TGCAGTTCCTCTGGCGCCAGCTCCTACAATGAGCAGTTCTTC. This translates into CSSSGASSYNEQFF.

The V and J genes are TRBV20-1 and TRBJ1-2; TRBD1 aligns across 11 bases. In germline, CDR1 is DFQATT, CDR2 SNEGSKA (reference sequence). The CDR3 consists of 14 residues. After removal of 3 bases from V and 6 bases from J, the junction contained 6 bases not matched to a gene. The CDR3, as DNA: TGCAGTGCTAGGGAGGGACAGGGGGGTGATGGCTACACCTTC. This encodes CSAREGQGGDGYTF.

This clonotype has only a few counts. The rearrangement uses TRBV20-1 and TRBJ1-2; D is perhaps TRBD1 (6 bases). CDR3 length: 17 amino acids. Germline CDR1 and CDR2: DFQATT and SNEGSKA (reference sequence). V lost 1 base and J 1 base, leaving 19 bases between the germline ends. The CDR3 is CSARVVTGRTVNYGYTF. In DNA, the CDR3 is TGCAGTGCTAGAGTGGTGACAGGCCGAACAGTTAACTATGGCTACACCTTC.

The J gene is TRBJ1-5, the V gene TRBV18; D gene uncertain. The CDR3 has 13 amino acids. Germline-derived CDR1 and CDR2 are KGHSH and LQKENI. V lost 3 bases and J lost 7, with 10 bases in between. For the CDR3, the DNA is TGTGCCAGCTCACCCGCAGAGAGACAGCCCCAGCATTTT. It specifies CASSPAERQPQHF.

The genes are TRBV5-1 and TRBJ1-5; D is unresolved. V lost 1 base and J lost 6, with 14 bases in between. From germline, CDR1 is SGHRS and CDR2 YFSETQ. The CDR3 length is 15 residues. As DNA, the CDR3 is TGCGCCAGCAGCTTGCTTCTCGTTCCCAGTCAGCCCCAGCATTTT. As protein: CASSLLLVPSQPQHF.

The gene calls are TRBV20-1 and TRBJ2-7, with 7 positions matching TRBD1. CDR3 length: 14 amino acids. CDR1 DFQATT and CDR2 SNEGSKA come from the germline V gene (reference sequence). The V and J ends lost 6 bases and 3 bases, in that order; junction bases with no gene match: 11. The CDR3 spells CSAKGGTAIYEQYF. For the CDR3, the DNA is TGCAGTGCCAAGGGTGGGACAGCCATCTACGAGCAGTACTTC.

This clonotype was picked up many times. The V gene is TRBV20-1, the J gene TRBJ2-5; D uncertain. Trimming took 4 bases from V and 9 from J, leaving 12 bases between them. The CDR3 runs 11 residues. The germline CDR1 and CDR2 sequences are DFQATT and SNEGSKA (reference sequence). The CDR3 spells CSATINGPQYF. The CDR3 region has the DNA TGCAGTGCTACCATCAATGGGCCCCAGTACTTC.